Given below is one T cell receptor beta chain in context. TCRdb keeps only in-frame clones here, not all; method: immunoSEQ multiplex PCR. Of 35,000 to 50,000 clones listed, just over 85% are singletons. Per the germline V gene, CDR1 is MNHEY and CDR2 is SMNVEV (reference sequence). CDR3 length equals 15 residues. V trimming: 6 bases; J trimming: 5 bases; junction bases outside the gene matches: 8. The data originate from a study of OX40 agonist ivuxolimab in advanced cancers. The chain combines TRBV27 with TRBJ2-1, with 9 bases lining up with TRBD2. The receptor comes from an adult with an advanced solid tumor such as melanoma, head and neck, liver or kidney cancer. The sample was CD4+ or CD8+ T cells sorted from blood, taken in a trial of the OX40 agonist ivuxolimab. Written as DNA, the CDR3 is TGTGCCAGCAGGGTTAGCGGGGGAAGAAACAATGAGCAGTTCTTC. Its protein is CASRVSGGRNNEQFF.